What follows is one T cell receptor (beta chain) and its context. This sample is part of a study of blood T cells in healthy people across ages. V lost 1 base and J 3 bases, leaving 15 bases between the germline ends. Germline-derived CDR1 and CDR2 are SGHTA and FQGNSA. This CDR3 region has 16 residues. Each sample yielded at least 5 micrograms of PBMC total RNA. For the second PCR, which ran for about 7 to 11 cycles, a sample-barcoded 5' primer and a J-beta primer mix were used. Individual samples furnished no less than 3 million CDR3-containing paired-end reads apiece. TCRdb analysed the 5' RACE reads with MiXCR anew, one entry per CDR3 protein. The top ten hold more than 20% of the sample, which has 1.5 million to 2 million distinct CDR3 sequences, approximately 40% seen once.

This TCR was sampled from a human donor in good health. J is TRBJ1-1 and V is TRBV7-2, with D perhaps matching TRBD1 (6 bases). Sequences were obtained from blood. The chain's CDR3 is CASSLVGGRGDTEAFF. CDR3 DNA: TGTGCCAGCAGCTTAGTGGGGGGAAGGGGGGACACTGAAGCTTTCTTT.